One sample yielded the 18 T cell receptor beta chains listed below, sequenced in a study of T-cell reconstitution after alpha-beta-depleted transplantation in children. As it was prepared, the TCRbeta library received unique molecular identifiers. TCRdb ran MiXCR on the PCR reads and lists one entry per CDR3 protein. This sample has hundreds of thousands of distinct CDR3 sequences, with under 15% found just once. Source: PBMCs, mostly from graft donor cells, taken 360 days after TCRalphabeta/CD19-depleted stem cell transplant. The source of these receptors is a male patient between 5 and 17 years old who had a stem cell transplant for acute myeloid leukemia, so the T cells may come from the graft donor.

This clonotype has more than one count but fewer than ten. The J gene is TRBJ2-5, the V gene TRBV27; 8 bases agree with TRBD1. Germline V gene data show CDR1 as MNHEY and CDR2 as SMNVEV (reference sequence). V lost 3 bases, J lost 4 bases, and 4 bases stayed unmatched. The CDR3 is 14 amino acids. The CDR3: CASSFADRAETQYF. The CDR3 nucleotides are TGTGCCAGCAGTTTCGCGGACAGGGCAGAGACCCAGTACTTC.

This clonotype occurred a few times. The chain carries TRBV20-1 and TRBJ2-7; D is ambiguous. CDR1 and CDR2 from the germline V gene are DFQATT and SNEGSKA (reference sequence). Trimming took off 3 bases at V and 0 bases at J, with 12 bases between the two ends. The CDR3 has 14 residues. The CDR3: CSARYLLSSYEQYF. CDR3 coding DNA: TGCAGTGCTAGGTACCTGTTGAGCTCCTACGAGCAGTACTTC.

This clonotype was recorded a few times. The J gene is TRBJ2-2, the V gene TRBV5-1, with TRBD1 matching 9 bases. CDR1 and CDR2 from the germline V gene are SGHRS and YFSETQ. The CDR3 length is 17 residues. With V trimmed by 2 bases and J by 2 bases, 7 bases remained unmatched. The CDR3 sequence: CASSLGGQGGNTGELFF. Here the CDR3 DNA reads TGCGCCAGCAGCTTAGGGGGACAGGGTGGAAACACCGGGGAGCTGTTTTTT.

The J gene is TRBJ2-7, the V gene TRBV3-1, with 7 bases that match TRBD2. CDR3 size: 17 residues. The germline V gene has CDR1 LGHDT and CDR2 YNNKEL (reference sequence). Trimming took 4 bases from V and 6 from J; bases not matched to a gene: 18. CDR3 residues: CASSPQDRAGYILEQYF. The CDR3 DNA is TGTGCCAGCAGCCCCCAAGATCGAGCGGGATATATTCTCGAGCAGTACTTC.

The chain combines TRBV6-1 with TRBJ2-5; D perhaps matches TRBD2 (5 bases). This CDR3 is 15 amino acids long. Germline V gives CDR1 MNHNS, CDR2 SASEGT. Trimming removed 6 bases from V and 9 bases from J, with 23 bases in between. CDR3 DNA sequence: TGTGCCAGCAGCCGAAAAGCGGCTGCAGATTCGCCCCAGTACTTC. This sequence encodes CASSRKAAADSPQYF.

This clonotype has just a few counts. The genes are TRBV14 and TRBJ2-7; possibly TRBD2 for D (6 bases). V dropped 6 bases and J dropped 0 bases, with 12 bases sitting between them. Germline V gives CDR1 SGHDN, CDR2 FVKESK. This CDR3 has 14 residues. CDR3 coding DNA: TGTGCCAGCAGTAAGGCGGGAATCTCCTACGAGCAGTACTTC. Residues: CASSKAGISYEQYF.

This clonotype was counted ten times or more. This rearrangement joins TRBV12-3 or TRBV12-4 to TRBJ2-2; 9 positions match TRBD1. Trimming cost V 6 bases and J 1 base; bases outside gene matches: 3. The CDR3 loop spans 15 amino acids. CDR3 in DNA: TGTGCCAGCAGCCCGGGACAGGGGAACACCGGGGAGCTGTTTTTT. Its protein is CASSPGQGNTGELFF.

This chain's CDR3 is CASSQEASSLYNEQFF. The CDR3 DNA reads as TGCGCCAGCAGCCAAGAAGCCAGTTCCCTTTACAATGAGCAGTTCTTC. The J gene is TRBJ2-1, the V gene TRBV4-1, with D unclear. With 0 bases removed from V and 4 bases from J, the gap between germline ends came to 13 bases. CDR1 is MGHRA and CDR2 is YSYEKL in the germline V gene. The CDR3 is made up of 16 amino acids.

This rearrangement joins TRBV18 to TRBJ2-7; 8 bases are a match to TRBD2. The trim removed 3 bases at V and 4 bases at J, leaving 11 bases unmatched. There are 16 residues in the CDR3. Germline values: CDR1 KGHSH, CDR2 LQKENI. In DNA form, the CDR3 reads TGTGCCAGCTCACCGACTAGCGTGGTTCCCCATTACGAGCAGTACTTC. It specifies CASSPTSVVPHYEQYF.

The rearrangement uses TRBV6-2 or TRBV6-3 and TRBJ2-3; 13 nucleotides align to TRBD2. The ends lost 6 bases at V and 2 bases at J; junction bases unmatched: 5. The germline gives CDR1 MNHEY, CDR2 SVGEGT. The CDR3 totals 16 residues. The CDR3 bases are TGTGCCAGCAGGAAAACTAGCGGGAGGGTCACAGATACGCAGTATTTT. Protein: CASRKTSGRVTDTQYF.

This clonotype was seen a handful of times. The chain combines TRBV4-3 with TRBJ2-1; perhaps TRBD2 as D (5 bases). There are 14 residues in the CDR3. V was pared by 1 base and J by 6 bases, with 10 bases between. In germline, CDR1 is LGHNA, CDR2 YSLEER. CDR3 sequence (DNA): TGCGCCAGCAGCCAAGTTGGGAGCTTCAATGAGCAGTTCTTC. Amino acid sequence: CASSQVGSFNEQFF.

This clonotype occurred many times. This chain connects TRBV29-1 to TRBJ2-1; D not resolved. This CDR3 has 18 amino acids. The germline V gene encodes CDR1 SQVTM and CDR2 ANQGSEA. V shed 1 base and J shed 0 bases, with 19 bases lying between them. CDR3 sequence (DNA): TGCAGCGTTGAAGTCCCCCGCGTCAGCGTAAGCTCCTACAATGAGCAGTTCTTC. Encoded protein: CSVEVPRVSVSSYNEQFF.

This clonotype was recorded a few times. The chain carries TRBV5-1 and TRBJ2-1; weak D call: TRBD1 (5 bases). Germline CDR1 is SGHRS and CDR2 is YFSETQ. CDR3 length equals 13 residues. V lost 1 base, J lost 9 bases, and 11 bases lay in between. Here the CDR3 DNA reads TGCGCCAGCAGCTTGACAGGAGTAGGTGAGCAGTTCTTC. Protein: CASSLTGVGEQFF.

As to this clonotype: An end of the junction differs from the germline gene, which may be a read error. The chain couples TRBV20-1 to TRBJ2-7; 10 positions match TRBD2. This CDR3 has 15 residues. Germline V gives CDR1 DFQATT, CDR2 SNEGSKA (reference sequence). CDR3 nucleotide sequence: TGCTGTGCTAGATCACTAGCGGGGAGAACCTACGAGCAGTACTTC. Translating it yields CCARSLAGRTYEQYF.

This clonotype has more than one count but fewer than ten. V gene TRBV27 combines with J gene TRBJ2-6, with D hard to call. Germline CDR1 MNHEY, CDR2 SMNVEV (reference sequence). V was cut by 6 bases and J by 0 bases, with 9 bases left in between. The CDR3 loop spans 15 amino acids. The CDR3 here is CASSGPNSGANVLTF. The CDR3 bases are TGTGCCAGCAGCGGGCCAAACTCTGGGGCCAACGTCCTGACTTTC.

This rearrangement joins TRBV11-1 to TRBJ2-1; 10 nucleotides match TRBD2. This CDR3 is 16 amino acids long. The V gene end was trimmed by 0 bases and the J gene end by 10 bases; junction bases not matched to a gene: 9. The germline gives CDR1 SGHAT, CDR2 FQDESV (reference sequence). CDR3 coding DNA: TGTGCCAGCAGCTTAGCTGTAGCGGGGGGCCTTAAGGAGCAGTTCTTC. Encoded protein: CASSLAVAGGLKEQFF.

This clonotype was detected only a few times. The chain joins TRBV9 to TRBJ2-5; 8 nucleotides agree with TRBD1. Germline assignment: CDR1 SGDLS and CDR2 YYNGEE. With V trimmed by 3 bases and J by 5 bases, 6 bases remained unmatched. This CDR3 has 14 amino acids. The CDR3 protein is CASSADRGRETQYF. CDR3 nucleotide sequence: TGTGCCAGCAGCGCCGACAGGGGCCGGGAGACCCAGTACTTC.

Many counts were recorded for this clonotype. This chain uses TRBV24-1 with TRBJ2-7; TRBD2 matches at 10 bases. This CDR3 has 15 amino acids. CDR1 and CDR2 (germline): KGHDR, SFDVKD. The junction had 7 bases not matched to a gene; V was cut back by 4 bases and J by 5 bases. This CDR3 reads CATSDPTSGSDEQYF. Here the CDR3 DNA reads TGTGCCACCAGTGACCCGACTAGCGGGTCCGACGAGCAGTACTTC.